This T cell receptor beta chain derives from a study of T cell repertoires in cytomegalovirus infection (dated by TCRdb to between 2018 and 2021). About the full investigation: Recently identified HLA-C-restricted CMV epitopes, whose presentation resists viral immunomodulation, were targeted by peptide stimulations together with well-studied HLA-B-restricted epitopes. Because public TCR beta signatures pointed to carriage of CMV infection together with the matching HLA type, the HLA type of each donor mattered for the analysis. What the work shows at the level of the full study, not this receptor alone: In both this cohort and an independent roughly 400-donor cohort, the cumulative frequency of public TCR beta family members distinguished carriers of CMV infection plus the relevant HLA type. In the ex vivo response, HLA-C-restricted CMV-specific TCR beta clonotypes were dominant, and in two of eight donors the single most frequent clonotype came from this HLA-C-restricted group.

A remark on this clonotype: Its antigen remains unidentified. The input lacks base qualities; no much larger clone sits a single base away.

The sample's treatment or condition label, decoded: in vitro stimulation with specific CMV peptide epitopes to enrich CMV-specific T cells. Sequencer: Illumina HiSeq 1500. TCRdb ran its own pipeline on the public reads, namely fastp trimming at Q25 and MiXCR clone calling, and kept in-frame beta chains. Each record represents a unique CDR3 protein, reported with the most common genes and DNA among its rows. The sample table lists approximately 990,000 distinct CDR3 sequences, roughly 30% of them with a count of one. 13% of the sample rests with the top ten. Trimming takes 4 bases off V and 6 bases off J; junction bases not matched to a gene: 12. CDR1 and CDR2 (MNHEY, SMNVEV) derive from the germline V gene (reference sequence). Reading from cysteine to phenylalanine, the CDR3 counts 16 amino acids. Only CDR3 DNA is held: 48 bases, read in frame from base 1.

The source is a human donor in good health (CMV status not recorded). Some clones in this sample may be carry-over from other donors' samples. The specimen comprised cultured CD8+ T cells from PBMCs, sampled from culture after CMV antigen stimulation. The rearranged chain carries TRBV27 and TRBJ1-1, with 9 central nucleotides matching TRBD1. The CDR3: CASSSYPRQGDSEAFF. The nucleotide sequence is given as TGTGCCAGCAGTTCCTATCCCCGACAGGGGGACTCTGAAGCTTTCTTT.